Given below is one TCR beta chain in context. This clone is a singleton in its sample. Its antigen is currently not known. Base qualities were left out, and no much larger clone turns up one base away. V sheds 5 bases and J sheds 1 base, leaving 11 bases between their ends. The CDR3 sequence holds 14 residues, the cysteine and phenylalanine included. Of the read, only the CDR3 DNA is kept; its 42 bases are in frame from base 1. For CDR1 and CDR2, the germline V gene lists KGHSH and LQKENI. Genomic DNA was isolated using the Qiagen DNeasy kit from unsorted PBMCs as well as from negatively selected CD4+ and CD8+ fractions. TCR beta CDR3 regions were amplified by immunoSEQ multiplex PCR using primers annealing to V and J segments. A synthetic immune receptor repertoire was used to minimize amplification bias, and any residual bias was removed computationally once sequencing was done. In the source study's methods: Repertoire diversity was quantified as the Shannon entropy index using custom Python scripts. The unsorted, CD4+ and CD8+ repertoires were each analyzed separately, with the exception of combined analyses, where CD4+ and CD8+ sequences were merged in silico. Clonal expansion was defined as a frequency increase of at least 2-fold after treatment compared with C1D1, and clones undetected at baseline were assigned a pseudocount of 0.5. Clones with 0 or 1 copy at C1D1 were defined as singleton clones, while clones with 2 or more copies were defined as non-singleton clones. Clones expanded in unsorted samples were labelled as CD4+, CD8+ or unknown by matching protein sequences in sorted samples from the same patient. Diversity changes from C1D1 to C4D1 were tested in paired samples using Wilcoxon tests. The table was pulled from immuneACCESS by TCRdb, which kept in-frame rearrangements only. Such tables lose some clones; where checked, under half of the loss comes from unresolved V genes, and the rest has no known cause. The DNA gave D and trimming, while V, J and clone size come from that table. The sample table records more than 140,000 clones; 78% of these occur just once. The ten largest clones take up about 9% of the sample.

This sample was taken from a study of PD-1 blockade in classical Hodgkin lymphoma (dated by TCRdb to 2018 to 2020). About the investigation overall: Nivolumab dosing was 3 mg/kg intravenously every 2 weeks, continuing until either disease progression or unacceptable toxicity. The study used TCR beta sequencing and CyTOF to define a peripheral blood immune signature of response to PD-1 blockade in classical Hodgkin lymphoma.

Broader findings and caveats from the paper: Trial patients achieving complete response had baseline diversity similar to newly diagnosed patients, whereas partial responders and progressors had significantly lower diversity. Baseline TCR diversity was reported to be lower in newly diagnosed patients than in healthy donors, and even lower in relapsed/refractory patients. By C4D1, a significant rise was seen in CD4+ TCR diversity but not in CD8+ TCR diversity (p=0.0027 vs p=0.16), and the rise was most apparent among complete responders (p=0.02). Lower diversity was seen in patients whose nivolumab began less than 1 year after ASCT, and these patients were left out of later analyses so that immune reconstitution would not confound the results. Only a single clinical trial cohort was studied, and what caused the repertoire differences, possibly disease activity or prior therapy, remained undefined.

The sample's time point label is to be understood as: cycle 2 day 1 (C2D1) of nivolumab. Relapse after autologous stem cell transplantation had occurred in all trial patients, and cohorts A, B and C were distinguished by prior brentuximab vedotin exposure. The trial cohort was composed of under 70 patients with relapsed/refractory classical Hodgkin lymphoma, for whom complete response, partial response or progressive disease was recorded as best overall response. Trial patients were treated with single-agent nivolumab in the multi-cohort phase II CheckMate 205 trial. An independent review committee assessed best overall response by applying the 2007 International Working Group response criteria. Trial PBMCs were collected just before the start of nivolumab (C1D1) and during therapy at cycle 2 day 1 and cycle 4 day 1. Peripheral blood was collected in 8 mL Vacutainer Cell Preparation Tubes, from which PBMCs were isolated by centrifugation and then cryopreserved.

The TCR sequence derives from a human donor with classical Hodgkin lymphoma. The sequences come from peripheral blood mononuclear cells (PBMCs), collected before the second cycle of nivolumab. Recombination linked TRBV18 to TRBJ1-1; D gene: possibly TRBD1, on 5 matching bases. The CDR3 region: CASSAGTGNTEAFF. The nucleotide sequence reads TGTGCCAGCTCAGCCGGGACGGGGAACACTGAAGCTTTCTTT.